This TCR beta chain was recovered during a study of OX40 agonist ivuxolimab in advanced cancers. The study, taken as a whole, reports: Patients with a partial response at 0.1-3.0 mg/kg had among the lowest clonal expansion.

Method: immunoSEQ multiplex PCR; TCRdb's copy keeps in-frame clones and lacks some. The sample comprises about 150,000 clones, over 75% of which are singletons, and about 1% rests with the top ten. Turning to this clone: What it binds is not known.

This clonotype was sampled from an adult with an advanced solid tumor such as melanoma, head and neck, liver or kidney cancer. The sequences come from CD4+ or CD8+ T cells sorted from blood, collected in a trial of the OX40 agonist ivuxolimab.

The CDR3 DNA is TGCGCCAGCAGCTACAGCGCGGGAGTTGTGGCAGATACGCAGTATTTT. Encoded protein: CASSYSAGVVADTQYF. J is TRBJ2-3 and V is TRBV5-1; 7 nucleotides line up with TRBD2. Germline V lookup: CDR1 SGHRS, CDR2 YFSETQ. Trimming cost V 3 bases and J 4 bases; bases outside gene matches: 11. The CDR3 length is 16 residues.